This T cell receptor (beta chain) was captured by sequencing in a study of T cell repertoires in cytomegalovirus infection. Across the study: A matching HLA type, together with CMV infection, was signaled by public TCR beta signatures. General observations from the study: There were carriers of CMV plus the relevant HLA, and cumulative public TCR beta family frequency identified them.

Note on this clonotype: Its antigen is not known.

Using its own MiXCR run on the reads, TCRdb lists one record per CDR3 protein. The table records around 740,000 distinct CDR3 sequences, 35% of them present only once. V gave up 8 bases and J gave up 6 bases, with 16 bases separating them. The CDR3 is made up of 14 amino acids. This clonotype was sampled from a human donor in good health (CMV status not recorded). Some clones in this sample may be carry-over from other donors' samples. J is TRBJ2-2 and V is TRBV12-3 or TRBV12-4; no definite D call. Sequences were obtained from PBMCs. CDR3: CASGPNPLAGELFF. CDR3 sequence (DNA): TGTGCCAGCGGGCCAAATCCGCTGGCCGGGGAGCTGTTTTTT.